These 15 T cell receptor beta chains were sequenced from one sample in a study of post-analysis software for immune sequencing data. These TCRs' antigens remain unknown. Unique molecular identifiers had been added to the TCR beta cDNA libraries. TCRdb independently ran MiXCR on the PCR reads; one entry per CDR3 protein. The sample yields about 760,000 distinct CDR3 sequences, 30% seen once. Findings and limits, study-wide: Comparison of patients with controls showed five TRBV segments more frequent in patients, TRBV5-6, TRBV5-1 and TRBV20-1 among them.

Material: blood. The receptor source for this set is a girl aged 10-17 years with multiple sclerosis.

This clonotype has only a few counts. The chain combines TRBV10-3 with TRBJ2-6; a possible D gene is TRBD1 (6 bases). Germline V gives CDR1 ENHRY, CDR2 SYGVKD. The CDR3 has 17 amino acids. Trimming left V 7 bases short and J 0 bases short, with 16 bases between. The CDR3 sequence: CAIMSGTPTSGANVLTF. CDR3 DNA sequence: TGTGCCATCATGTCCGGGACACCAACCTCTGGGGCCAACGTCCTGACTTTC.

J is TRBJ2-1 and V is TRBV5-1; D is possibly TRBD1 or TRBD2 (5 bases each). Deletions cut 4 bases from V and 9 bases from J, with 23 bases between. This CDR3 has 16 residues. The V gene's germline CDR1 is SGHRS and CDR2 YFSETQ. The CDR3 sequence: CASSGDPGPGMGEQFF. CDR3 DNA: TGCGCCAGCAGCGGGGACCCAGGCCCTGGCATGGGTGAGCAGTTCTTC.

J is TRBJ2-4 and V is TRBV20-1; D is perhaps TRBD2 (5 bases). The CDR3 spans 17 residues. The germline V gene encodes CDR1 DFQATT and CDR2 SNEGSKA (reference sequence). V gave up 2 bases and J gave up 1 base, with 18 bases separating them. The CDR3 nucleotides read TGCAGTGCTAGACCTTCCCTCGGACTTGGGGCCAAAAACATTCAGTACTTC. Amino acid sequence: CSARPSLGLGAKNIQYF.

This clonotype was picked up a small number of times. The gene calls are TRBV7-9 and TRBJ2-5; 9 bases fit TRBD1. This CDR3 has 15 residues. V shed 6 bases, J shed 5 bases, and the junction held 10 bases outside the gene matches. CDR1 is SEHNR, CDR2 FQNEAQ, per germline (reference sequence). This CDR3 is CASSRVQGAMETQYF. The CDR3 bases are TGTGCCAGCAGTCGCGTACAGGGGGCGATGGAGACCCAGTACTTC.

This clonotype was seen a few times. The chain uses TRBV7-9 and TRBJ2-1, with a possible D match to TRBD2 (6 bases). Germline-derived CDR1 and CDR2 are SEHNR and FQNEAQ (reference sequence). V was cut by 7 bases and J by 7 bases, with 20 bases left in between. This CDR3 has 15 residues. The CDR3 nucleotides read TGTGCCAGCACCCCCGGCGGGACCCTCCTTAATGAGCAGTTCTTC. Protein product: CASTPGGTLLNEQFF.

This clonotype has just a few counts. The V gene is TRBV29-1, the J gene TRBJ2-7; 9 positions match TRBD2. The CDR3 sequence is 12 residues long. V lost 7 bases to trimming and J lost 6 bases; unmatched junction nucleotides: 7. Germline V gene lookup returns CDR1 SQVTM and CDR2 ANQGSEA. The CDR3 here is CSADLAGREQYF. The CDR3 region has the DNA TGCAGCGCCGACCTAGCGGGACGCGAGCAGTACTTC.

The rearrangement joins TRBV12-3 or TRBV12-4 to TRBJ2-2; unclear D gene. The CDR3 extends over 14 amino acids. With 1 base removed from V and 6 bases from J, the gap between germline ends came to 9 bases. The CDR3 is CASSLVTAAGELFF. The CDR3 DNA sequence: TGTGCCAGCAGTTTAGTGACCGCCGCCGGGGAGCTGTTTTTT.

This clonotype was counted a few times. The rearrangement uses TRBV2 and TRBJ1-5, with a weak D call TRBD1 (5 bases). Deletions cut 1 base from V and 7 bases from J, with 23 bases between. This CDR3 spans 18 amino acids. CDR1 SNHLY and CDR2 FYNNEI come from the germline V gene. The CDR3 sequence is CASSEVGMFRGARQPQHF. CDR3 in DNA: TGTGCCAGCAGTGAAGTTGGAATGTTTAGAGGGGCGCGGCAGCCCCAGCATTTT.

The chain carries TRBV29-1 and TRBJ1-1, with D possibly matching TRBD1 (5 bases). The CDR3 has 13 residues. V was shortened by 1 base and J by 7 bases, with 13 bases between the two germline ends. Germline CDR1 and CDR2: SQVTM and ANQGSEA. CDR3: CSVEGTEGSEAFF. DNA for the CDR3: TGCAGCGTTGAAGGCACCGAGGGGAGTGAAGCTTTCTTT. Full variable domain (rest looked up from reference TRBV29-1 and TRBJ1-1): SAVISQKPSRDICQRGTSLTIQCQVDSQVTMMFWYRQQPGQSLTLIATANQGSEATYESGFVIDKFPISRPNLTFSTLTVSNMSPEDSSIYLCSVEGTEGSEAFFGQGTRLTVV.

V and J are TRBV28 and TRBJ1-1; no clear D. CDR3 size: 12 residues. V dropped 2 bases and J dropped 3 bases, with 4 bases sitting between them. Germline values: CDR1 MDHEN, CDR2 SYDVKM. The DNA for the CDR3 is TGTGCCAGCAGTTTAAGACACACTGAAGCTTTCTTT. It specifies CASSLRHTEAFF.

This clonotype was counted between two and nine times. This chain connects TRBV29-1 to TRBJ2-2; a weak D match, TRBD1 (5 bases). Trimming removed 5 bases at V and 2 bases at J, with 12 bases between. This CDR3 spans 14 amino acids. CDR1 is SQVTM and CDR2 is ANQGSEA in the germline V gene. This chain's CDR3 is CSVSARVNTGELFF. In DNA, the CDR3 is TGCAGCGTTTCTGCCAGGGTCAACACCGGGGAGCTGTTTTTT.

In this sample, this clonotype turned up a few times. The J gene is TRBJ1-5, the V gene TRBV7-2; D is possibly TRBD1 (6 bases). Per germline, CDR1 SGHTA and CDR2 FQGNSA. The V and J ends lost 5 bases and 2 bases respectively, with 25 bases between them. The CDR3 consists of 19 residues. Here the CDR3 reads CASSPPSGPGAVGNQPQHF. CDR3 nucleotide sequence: TGTGCCAGCAGCCCTCCGTCGGGGCCAGGGGCCGTTGGCAATCAGCCCCAGCATTTT.

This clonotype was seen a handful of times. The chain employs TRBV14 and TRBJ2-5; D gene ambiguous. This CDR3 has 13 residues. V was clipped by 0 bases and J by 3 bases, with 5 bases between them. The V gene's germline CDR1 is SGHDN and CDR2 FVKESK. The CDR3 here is CASSQEWEETQYF. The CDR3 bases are TGTGCCAGCAGCCAAGAGTGGGAAGAGACCCAGTACTTC.

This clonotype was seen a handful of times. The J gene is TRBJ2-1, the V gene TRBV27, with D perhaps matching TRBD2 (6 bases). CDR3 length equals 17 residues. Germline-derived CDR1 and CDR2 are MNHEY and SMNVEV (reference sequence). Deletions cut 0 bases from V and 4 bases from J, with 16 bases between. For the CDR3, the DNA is TGTGCCAGCAGTTTATCTTCCTCGGGGGATCGGTACAATGAGCAGTTCTTC. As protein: CASSLSSSGDRYNEQFF.

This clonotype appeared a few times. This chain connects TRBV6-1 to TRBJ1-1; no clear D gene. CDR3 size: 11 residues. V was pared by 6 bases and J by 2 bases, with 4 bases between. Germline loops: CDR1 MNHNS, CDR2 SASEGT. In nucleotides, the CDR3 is TGTGCCAGCAGGGCAAACACTGAAGCTTTCTTT. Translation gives CASRANTEAFF.